This entry lists 20 T cell receptor beta chains sequenced from one sample in a study of cytomegalovirus exposure and HLA in healthy donors. Vbeta (60) and Jbeta (13) primers were used in the PCR. The assay was immunoSEQ multiplex PCR, and TCRdb's table has in-frame clones only and misses some. The sample contains around 300,000 clones, 65% to 85% of which appear only once. The specimen sequenced was PBMCs. The receptor set was obtained from a female donor in good health and CMV-seronegative.

This clone showed up just a few times. As DNA, the CDR3 is TGTGCCAGCTCACCAAGGGAACAGGGGAACGAGCAGTACTTC. Protein product: CASSPREQGNEQYF. The chain uses TRBV18 and TRBJ2-7; 7 bases fit TRBD1. CDR1 KGHSH and CDR2 LQKENI come from the germline V gene. This CDR3 is 14 amino acids long. Germline trimming cut 2 bases from V and 5 bases from J; bases unmatched to any gene: 6.

V is TRBV5-1 and J is TRBJ1-5; no firm D call. The germline V and J ends were trimmed by 0 bases and 0 bases, with 7 bases remaining between them. The germline gives CDR1 SGHRS, CDR2 YFSETQ. The CDR3 covers 15 residues. CDR3 bases: TGCGCCAGCAGCTTGGGGCAGGATAGCAATCAGCCCCAGCATTTT. Protein product: CASSLGQDSNQPQHF.

This clone was counted a few times. The J gene is TRBJ2-7, the V gene TRBV27; weak D call: TRBD1 (6 bases). The CDR3 contains 14 residues. V dropped 3 bases and J dropped 2 bases, with 11 bases sitting between them. Germline lookup yields CDR1 MNHEY and CDR2 SMNVEV (reference sequence). CDR3 coding DNA: TGTGCCAGCAGTTTTTTGGGGGCGACCTACGAGCAGTACTTC. The encoded protein is CASSFLGATYEQYF.

The rearrangement links TRBV5-1 to TRBJ1-1; D might be TRBD1 (6 bases). The CDR3 runs 14 residues. The V gene's germline CDR1 is SGHRS and CDR2 YFSETQ. Trimming pared 4 bases from V and 0 bases from J, leaving 10 bases between. CDR3 DNA: TGCGCCAGCAGCACAGGGACGTTGAACACTGAAGCTTTCTTT. Translation gives CASSTGTLNTEAFF. Full variable domain (rest looked up from reference TRBV5-1 and TRBJ1-1): KAGVTQTPRYLIKTRGQQVTLSCSPISGHRSVSWYQQTPGQGLQFLFEYFSETQRNKGNFPGRFSGRQFSNSRSEMNVSTLELGDSALYLCASSTGTLNTEAFFGQGTRLTVV.

This chain joins TRBV5-1 and TRBJ2-7, with a weak D call TRBD1 (7 bases). V was clipped by 6 bases and J by 1 base, with 17 bases between them. The CDR3 totals 15 residues. The germline V gene has CDR1 SGHRS and CDR2 YFSETQ. The chain's CDR3 is CASTPGGGASYEQYF. As DNA, the CDR3 is TGCGCCAGCACCCCCGGAGGGGGCGCGTCCTACGAGCAGTACTTC.

This sequence joins TRBV5-1 and TRBJ1-2, with TRBD1 as a possible D gene (6 bases). CDR3 size: 15 residues. V lost 7 bases and J 2 bases, leaving 18 bases between the germline ends. Per the germline V gene, CDR1 is SGHRS and CDR2 is YFSETQ. CDR3 sequence reads: CASRGQSPHNYGYTF. The CDR3 DNA reads TGCGCCAGCCGAGGACAGAGCCCTCACAACTATGGCTACACCTTC.

This clone has more than one count but fewer than ten. This sequence joins TRBV5-8 and TRBJ2-5, with unresolved D. Germline V gives CDR1 SGHTS, CDR2 YDEGEE. The V and J ends lost 5 bases and 4 bases respectively, with 15 bases between them. The CDR3 length is 14 residues. The CDR3, as DNA: TGTGCCAGCAGTCGTGGATCCCGAGGAGAGACCCAGTACTTC. Its protein product is CASSRGSRGETQYF. Full variable domain (missing parts from reference TRBV5-8 and TRBJ2-5): EAGVTQSPTHLIKTRGQQATLRCSPISGHTSVYWYQQALGLGLQFLLWYDEGEERNRGNFPPRFSGRQFPNYSSELNVNALELEDSALYLCASSRGSRGETQYFGPGTRLLVL.

The chain joins TRBV30 to TRBJ1-5; the D is unclear. This CDR3 region has 13 residues. The V and J ends lost 1 base and 7 bases respectively, with 11 bases between them. The germline gives CDR1 GTSNPN, CDR2 SVGIG (reference sequence). CDR3 DNA sequence: TGTGCCTGGAGTGGGGGAGAAGCGCAGCCCCAGCATTTT. Its protein product is CAWSGGEAQPQHF.

V usage is TRBV5-1 and J usage is TRBJ2-7; D possibly corresponds to TRBD2 (6 bases). Trimming took 4 bases from V and 5 from J, leaving 13 bases between them. Germline V gene sequence: CDR1 SGHRS, CDR2 YFSETQ. This CDR3 contains 13 residues. CDR3 DNA sequence: TGCGCCAGCAGCCTAGGACTAATCGACGAGCAGTACTTC. Translation gives CASSLGLIDEQYF.

The rearrangement links TRBV18 to TRBJ2-1; a weak D match, TRBD2 (6 bases). Per germline, CDR1 KGHSH and CDR2 LQKENI. V shed 9 bases and J shed 6 bases, with 21 bases lying between them. This CDR3 has 15 amino acids. The CDR3 sequence: CASCRAGNTANEQFF. DNA of the CDR3: TGTGCCAGTTGCAGGGCGGGAAACACAGCCAATGAGCAGTTCTTC.

The chain couples TRBV6-4 to TRBJ2-7; 10 positions match TRBD2. The CDR3 is 14 residues long. The ends lost 4 bases at V and 3 bases at J; junction bases unmatched: 3. The germline CDR1 and CDR2 sequences are MRHNA and SNTAGT. The CDR3 here is CASSASGGDYEQYF. CDR3 coding DNA: TGTGCCAGCAGTGCGAGCGGGGGGGACTACGAGCAGTACTTC.

The chain uses TRBV19 and TRBJ1-2, with TRBD1 matching 7 bases. CDR3 length equals 14 residues. With V trimmed by 1 base and J by 5 bases, 4 bases remained unmatched. Per germline, CDR1 LNHDA and CDR2 SQIVND (reference sequence). The CDR3 here is CASSIGGTAYGYTF. The CDR3 DNA is TGTGCCAGTAGTATAGGCGGGACAGCTTATGGCTACACCTTC.

With respect to this clone: Different DNA sequences within this sample yield the same CDR3. This chain uses TRBV6-5 with TRBJ2-2; 8 bases line up with TRBD2. The CDR3 length is 15 residues. The germline V gene has CDR1 MNHEY and CDR2 SVGAGI. V trimming: 6 bases; J trimming: 1 base; junction bases outside the gene matches: 4. In DNA form, the CDR3 reads TGTGCCAGCAGCTACAGCGGGGGGAACACCGGGGAGCTGTTTTTT. This encodes CASSYSGGNTGELFF.

The chain recombines TRBV29-1 with TRBJ1-1; 9 bases map to TRBD1. The V gene's germline CDR1 is SQVTM and CDR2 ANQGSEA. J was trimmed by 6 bases and V by 4 bases; bases with no gene match: 9. This CDR3 is built from 14 residues. The CDR3 reads CSVVIRDRASEAFF. The CDR3 DNA reads as TGCAGCGTTGTCATAAGGGACAGGGCATCTGAAGCTTTCTTT.

This chain links TRBV4-1 with TRBJ2-5; tentative D call: TRBD2 (5 bases). The V and J ends lost 5 bases and 1 base respectively, with 20 bases between them. Germline assignment: CDR1 MGHRA and CDR2 YSYEKL. The length of the CDR3 is 17 residues. The CDR3 nucleotides are TGCGCCAGCAGCTCGGTGTTGGGAGTCAGGACCCAAGAGACCCAGTACTTC. Amino acids: CASSSVLGVRTQETQYF.

Written as DNA, the CDR3 is TGCAGCGTTTCGGGAGGTGGCGCTGAAGCTTTCTTT. It yields the protein CSVSGGGAEAFF. The chain links TRBV29-1 to TRBJ1-1; D unclear. Deletions cut 5 bases from V and 6 bases from J, with 13 bases between. The germline gives CDR1 SQVTM, CDR2 ANQGSEA. The CDR3 is made up of 12 amino acids.

The rearrangement uses TRBV5-1 and TRBJ1-2, with D tentatively TRBD1 (5 bases). The V and J ends lost 1 base and 6 bases respectively, with 16 bases between them. This CDR3 region has 15 residues. CDR1 and CDR2 (germline): SGHRS, YFSETQ. This CDR3 reads CASSLSGGGLDGYTF. Written as DNA, the CDR3 is TGCGCCAGCAGCTTGTCCGGCGGGGGGTTGGATGGCTACACCTTC.

The genes are TRBV27 and TRBJ2-5; 8 bases are shared with TRBD2. V shed 6 bases and J 4 bases; nucleotides not matched to a gene: 7. The germline V gene encodes CDR1 MNHEY and CDR2 SMNVEV (reference sequence). This CDR3 has 14 residues. For the CDR3, the DNA is TGTGCCAGCAGGCCACCTAGCGGGTTAGAGACCCAGTACTTC. This sequence encodes CASRPPSGLETQYF.

This clone was counted only a few times. The chain has TRBV7-9 and TRBJ2-1; TRBD1 might be the D (6 bases). CDR3 size: 16 residues. CDR1 is SEHNR, CDR2 FQNEAQ, per germline (reference sequence). The V end was cut by 5 bases, the J end by 7 bases, with 21 bases between. The CDR3, as DNA: TGTGCCAGCAGCACCCTTTCACAGGGTGTAAGAAATGAGCAGTTCTTC. Translated, it gives CASSTLSQGVRNEQFF. Full variable domain (remainder filled in from reference TRBV7-9 and TRBJ2-1): DTGVSQNPRHKITKRGQNVTFRCDPISEHNRLYWYRQTLGQGPEFLTYFQNEAQLEKSRLLSDRFSAERPKGSFSTLEIQRTEQGDSAMYLCASSTLSQGVRNEQFFGPGTRLTVL.

The chain links TRBV28 to TRBJ2-5; D perhaps matches TRBD2 (7 bases). V was pared by 5 bases and J by 5 bases, with 15 bases between. CDR1 is MDHEN, CDR2 SYDVKM, per germline. This CDR3 has 14 residues. CDR3 in amino acids: CASSKVGGRETQYF. The CDR3 DNA reads TGTGCCAGCAGTAAAGTCGGGGGGCGGGAGACCCAGTACTTC.